This T cell receptor beta chain was profiled in a study of blood T cell repertoires in COVID-19. Study information: Both acute and convalescent COVID-19 samples were obtained from the United States, Italy and Spain. T cells, B-cell-depleted T cells, or PBMCs supplied cDNA or gDNA.

As originally analysed: Counts of nucleated cells, estimated from reference gene primer amplification, were obtained. Sequencing used immunoSEQ multiplex PCR; TCRdb keeps in-frame clones, though not all of them. V, J and clone size are taken as reported in that table, and D and trimming were inferred from the DNA itself. The profile shows roughly 260,000 clones, more than 75% of them singletons. Trimming cost V 4 bases and J 5 bases, with 11 bases left between them. The CDR3 contains 13 residues. Germline-derived CDR1 and CDR2 are MRHNA and SNTAGT. The sequencing input was peripheral blood. The gene calls are TRBV6-4 and TRBJ1-1, with a possible D match to TRBD1 (6 bases). The sequence was obtained from a woman in her fifties or sixties with acute or convalescent COVID-19. In DNA, the CDR3 is TGTGCCAGCAGTGTGGAGGGGGGGACTGAAGCTTTCTTT. Amino acid sequence: CASSVEGGTEAFF.